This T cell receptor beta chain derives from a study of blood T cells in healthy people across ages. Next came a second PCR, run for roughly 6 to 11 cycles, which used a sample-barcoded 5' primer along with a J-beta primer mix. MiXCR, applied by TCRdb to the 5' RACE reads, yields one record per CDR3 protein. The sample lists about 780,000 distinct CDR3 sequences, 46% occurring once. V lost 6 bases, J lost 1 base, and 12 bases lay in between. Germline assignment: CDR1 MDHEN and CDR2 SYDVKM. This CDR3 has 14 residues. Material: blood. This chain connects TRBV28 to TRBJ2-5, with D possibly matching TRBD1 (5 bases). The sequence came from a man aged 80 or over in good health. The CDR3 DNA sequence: TGTGCCAGCAGAGCACAGGTATCCCAAGAGACCCAGTACTTC. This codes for CASRAQVSQETQYF.